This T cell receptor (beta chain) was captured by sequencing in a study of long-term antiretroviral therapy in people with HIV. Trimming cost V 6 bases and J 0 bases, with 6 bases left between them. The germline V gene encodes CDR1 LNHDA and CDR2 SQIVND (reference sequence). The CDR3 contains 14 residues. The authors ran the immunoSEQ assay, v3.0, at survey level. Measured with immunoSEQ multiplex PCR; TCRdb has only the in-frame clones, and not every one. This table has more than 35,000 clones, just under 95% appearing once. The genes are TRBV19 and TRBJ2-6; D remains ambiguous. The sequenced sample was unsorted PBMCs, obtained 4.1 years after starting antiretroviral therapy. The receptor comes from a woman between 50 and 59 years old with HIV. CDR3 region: CASRVLSGANVLTF. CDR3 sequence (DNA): TGTGCCAGTAGGGTCCTCTCTGGGGCCAACGTCCTGACTTTC.